Presented here are 20 T cell receptor beta chains from one specimen sequenced in a study of identical twins. MiXCR was run by TCRdb on the 5' RACE reads, yielding one entry per CDR3 protein. The sample gives 1.5 million to 2 million distinct CDR3 sequences, under 35% of which show up once; approximately 0.29% is in the top ten. Material for sequencing was cord blood. These receptors all stem from a newborn girl in good health.

The rearrangement joins TRBV7-9 to TRBJ2-1; 8 bases map to TRBD2. V lost 2 bases to trimming and J lost 7 bases; unmatched junction nucleotides: 22. CDR1 is SEHNR and CDR2 is FQNEAQ in the germline V gene (reference sequence). CDR3 length: 20 amino acids. In nucleotides, the CDR3 is TGTGCCAGCAGCTTAACCCCCAAATCGTGGGCGGGGGGTTTTCGGAATGAGCAGTTCTTC. Its translation is CASSLTPKSWAGGFRNEQFF.

The gene calls are TRBV20-1 and TRBJ1-5; unclear D gene. The CDR3 extends over 15 amino acids. Trimming took 3 bases from V and 0 from J, leaving 12 bases between them. Looked up from germline, CDR1 is DFQATT and CDR2 is SNEGSKA (reference sequence). The CDR3 here is CSASSGPLSNQPQHF. CDR3 DNA sequence: TGCAGTGCTAGTAGTGGGCCCCTTAGCAATCAGCCCCAGCATTTT.

The CDR3 sequence: CASSLVGGIQETQYF. CDR3 nucleotide sequence: TGCGCCAGCAGCTTGGTTGGGGGGATTCAAGAGACCCAGTACTTC. The rearrangement uses TRBV5-1 and TRBJ2-5; the D gene is possibly TRBD2 (6 bases). Trimming pared 0 bases from V and 2 bases from J, leaving 11 bases between. CDR3 size: 15 residues. Germline CDR1 is SGHRS and CDR2 is YFSETQ.

The gene calls are TRBV14 and TRBJ2-1, with D uncertain. Trimming removed 5 bases at V and 13 bases at J, with 24 bases between. The CDR3 loop spans 15 amino acids. From germline, CDR1 is SGHDN and CDR2 FVKESK. CDR3 residues: CASSSLRSIVETQFF. CDR3 nucleotide sequence: TGTGCCAGCAGCTCCCTCAGGAGTATTGTGGAGACCCAGTTCTTC.

The rearrangement joins TRBV5-6 to TRBJ2-1; 10 nucleotides align to TRBD2. The germline CDR1 and CDR2 sequences are SGHDT and YYEEEE. The CDR3 consists of 14 residues. With V trimmed by 5 bases and J by 15 bases, 14 bases remained unmatched. CDR3 DNA sequence: TGTGCCAGCAGTAAGCGGGGGGGCTTATTCGTCCCGTTCTTC. Its protein is CASSKRGGLFVPFF.

The V call is TRBV4-1, the J call TRBJ1-6; D call uncertain. Trimming left V 1 base short and J 4 bases short, with 14 bases between. This CDR3 spans 17 amino acids. The germline V gene has CDR1 MGHRA and CDR2 YSYEKL. The CDR3 DNA sequence: TGCGCCAGCAGCCAAGTACCACTCAACTTGTATAATTCACCCCTCCACTTT. This encodes CASSQVPLNLYNSPLHF.

The chain employs TRBV12-3 or TRBV12-4 and TRBJ2-7, with 8 nucleotides matching TRBD2. Trimming took 6 bases from V and 1 from J; bases not matched to a gene: 8. This CDR3 region has 15 residues. The CDR3 DNA reads as TGTGCCAGCAGGTCTTTAGCGGGATCGTCCTACGAGCAGTACTTC. This codes for CASRSLAGSSYEQYF.

This clonotype was observed a few times. The chain links TRBV3-1 to TRBJ2-2; 7 bases match TRBD2. The length of the CDR3 is 17 residues. Trimming at V came to 0 bases and at J to 2 bases, leaving 6 bases not matched to a gene. Germline values: CDR1 LGHDT, CDR2 YNNKEL (reference sequence). The CDR3 DNA follows: TGTGCCAGCAGCCAAGAGGGGGGGACTATAAACACCGGGGAGCTGTTTTTT. This encodes CASSQEGGTINTGELFF.

The chain links TRBV7-2 to TRBJ2-1; D unclear. The CDR3 contains 15 residues. Between the trimmed V and J ends, which lost 3 bases and 0 bases, there was a span of 9 bases. Germline CDR1 is SGHTA and CDR2 is FQGNSA. The CDR3 loop reads CASSFQMSSYNEQFF. Written as DNA, the CDR3 is TGTGCCAGCAGCTTCCAGATGAGCTCCTACAATGAGCAGTTCTTC.

This clonotype turned up a few times. V gene TRBV28 combines with J gene TRBJ2-5, with D possibly being TRBD1 or TRBD2 (6 bases each). V was pared by 4 bases and J by 8 bases, with 14 bases between. This CDR3 is 13 amino acids long. CDR1 and CDR2 (germline): MDHEN, SYDVKM. CDR3 bases: TGTGCCAGCAGTTCGGGGGCTAGGGATACCCAGTACTTC. It encodes CASSSGARDTQYF.

The gene calls are TRBV7-2 and TRBJ2-7; no clear D gene. The CDR3 is made up of 11 amino acids. CDR1 SGHTA and CDR2 FQGNSA come from the germline V gene. V was pared by 0 bases and J by 7 bases, with 4 bases between. The CDR3 DNA reads TGTGCCAGCAGCTTAGCGAAGGAGCAGTACTTC. Translated: CASSLAKEQYF. Looking up the rest from reference TRBV7-2 and TRBJ2-7 gives the full variable domain: GAGVSQSPSNKVTEKGKDVELRCDPISGHTALYWYRQSLGQGLEFLIYFQGNSAPDKSGLPSDRFSAERTGGSVSTLTIQRTQQEDSAVYLCASSLAKEQYFGPGTRLTVT.

This clonotype was observed at least ten times. The J gene is TRBJ2-3, the V gene TRBV3-1; D remains ambiguous. CDR1 and CDR2 (germline): LGHDT, YNNKEL (reference sequence). Trimming stripped 0 bases from V and 6 bases from J, with 7 bases between. The CDR3 covers 13 residues. The CDR3 DNA is TGTGCCAGCAGCCAAGATTTTAGGGATACGCAGTATTTT. Its translation: CASSQDFRDTQYF.

The chain uses TRBV3-1 and TRBJ2-4; weak D call: TRBD2 (5 bases). Germline CDR1 and CDR2: LGHDT and YNNKEL (reference sequence). The CDR3 length is 16 residues. Trimming took off 3 bases at V and 2 bases at J, with 14 bases between the two ends. The CDR3 here is CASSHPGSGSKNIQYF. The CDR3 coding sequence is TGTGCCAGCAGCCATCCGGGGAGTGGGTCCAAAAACATTCAGTACTTC.

The V gene is TRBV29-1, the J gene TRBJ2-1; TRBD2 matches at 10 bases. From germline, CDR1 is SQVTM and CDR2 ANQGSEA. Losses at the gene ends were 6 bases for V and 1 base for J; bases not matched to a gene: 6. The CDR3 spans 15 residues. The DNA for the CDR3 is TGCAGCGTGGGAGCACTAGCGGGATCCTACAATGAGCAGTTCTTC. Translating it yields CSVGALAGSYNEQFF.

The chain links TRBV7-2 to TRBJ2-1; D may be TRBD2 (5 bases). The ends were cut back, 2 bases at V and 4 bases at J, with 9 bases in the middle. The germline gives CDR1 SGHTA, CDR2 FQGNSA. The CDR3 is 14 residues long. The DNA of the CDR3 is TGTGCCAGCAGCTTACTAGCCAAGTACAATGAGCAGTTCTTC. It is translated as CASSLLAKYNEQFF.

The V call is TRBV25-1, the J call TRBJ2-1; 8 bases align to TRBD2. The junction had 4 bases not matched to a gene; V was cut back by 3 bases and J by 6 bases. The CDR3 covers 14 residues. Germline V gene lookup returns CDR1 MGHDK and CDR2 SYGVNS. The CDR3 region has the DNA TGTGCCAGCAGTGAGGAACTAGCGGTCAATGAGCAGTTCTTC. This sequence encodes CASSEELAVNEQFF.

This chain connects TRBV6-5 to TRBJ2-1; 9 positions match TRBD1. The CDR3 is 15 amino acids. After removal of 2 bases from V and 7 bases from J, the junction contained 6 bases not matched to a gene. The germline V gene has CDR1 MNHEY and CDR2 SVGAGI. The CDR3 DNA reads as TGTGCCAGCAGTTACCGGCCGACAGGGGGTAATGAGCAGTTCTTC. Residues: CASSYRPTGGNEQFF.

This clonotype was found a few times. The chain joins TRBV11-2 to TRBJ2-1, with D uncertain. Germline CDR1 reads SGHAT; CDR2 reads FQNNGV. The CDR3 spans 15 residues. With 5 bases removed from V and 5 bases from J, the gap between germline ends came to 16 bases. This chain's CDR3 is CASSLLRRINNEQFF. The CDR3 DNA sequence: TGTGCCAGCAGCCTCCTCAGAAGGATAAACAATGAGCAGTTCTTC.

This clonotype was seen a few times. V usage is TRBV12-3 or TRBV12-4 and J usage is TRBJ1-2; TRBD1 matches at 8 bases. V lost 3 bases to trimming and J lost 2 bases; unmatched junction nucleotides: 5. CDR3 length equals 15 residues. CDR3 DNA sequence: TGTGCCAGCAGTTTCCGACAGGGGCGGAACTATGGCTACACCTTC. Its translation: CASSFRQGRNYGYTF.

The gene calls are TRBV20-1 and TRBJ2-5; 10 bases are shared with TRBD2. The V gene's germline CDR1 is DFQATT and CDR2 SNEGSKA (reference sequence). J gave up 5 bases and V 0 bases, and 6 bases lay outside the gene matches. The length of the CDR3 is 15 residues. CDR3 bases: TGCAGTGCTAGAGATCCTAGCGGGGGCAGGGAGACCCAGTACTTC. Protein sequence: CSARDPSGGRETQYF.